This T cell receptor beta chain was retrieved from a study of T cell repertoires in cytomegalovirus infection. The overall study: Shared public TCR beta signatures pointed to both CMV infection and a matching HLA type. The study, taken as a whole, reports: Predominance within the ex vivo response was attributable to HLA-C-restricted CMV-specific TCR beta clonotypes.

A word on this clonotype: Its antigen is unknown.

The CDR3 loop spans 14 amino acids. The germline V gene encodes CDR1 MNHEY and CDR2 SVGEGT. Trimming at V came to 7 bases and at J to 2 bases, leaving 4 bases not matched to a gene. TCRdb re-analysed the reads in MiXCR, keeping a single row per CDR3 protein. The table lists around 900,000 distinct CDR3 sequences, approximately 33% of them singletons. The gene calls are TRBV6-2 or TRBV6-3 and TRBJ2-3; 9 positions agree with TRBD2. This receptor was obtained from a human donor in good health (CMV status not recorded). Some clones in this sample may be carry-over from other donors' samples. Material: cultured CD8+ T cells from PBMCs, obtained from culture after CMV antigen stimulation. The CDR3 DNA is TGTGCCAGCATGTTAGCGGGGGACACAGATACGCAGTATTTT. It encodes CASMLAGDTDTQYF.